Its frequency marks the clone carrying this T cell receptor (beta chain) as medium-sized. Its cognate antigen is unknown. This sample is drawn from a study of T cell clusters in autoimmune cytopenias. Roughly 38,000 genome equivalents of blood DNA were amplified for TRB. One tube held mixed TRB-A and TRB-B primer pools for touch-down PCR. TCRdb reprocessed the multiplex PCR reads and stores each CDR3 protein as one record, lacking DNA. This sample's clone table lists several thousand distinct CDR3 sequences. Study-level results: TRB repertoire shifts in secondary cytopenia and chronic lymphocytic leukemia mostly reflected lymphoma, not autoimmunity. The cluster-lack signature was not seen for secondary cytopenia versus chronic lymphocytic leukemia. Primary autoimmune cytopenia patients seemingly lacked the physiological T cell clusters found in healthy donors.

The receptor comes from a human donor with an autoimmune cytopenia or autoimmune hepatitis (not recorded which). Sequenced: peripheral blood.

The CDR3 reads CAISESGRHYGYTF. The J gene is TRBJ1-2, the V gene TRBV10-3. This CDR3 is built from 14 residues. The V gene's germline CDR1 is ENHRY and CDR2 SYGVKD.